Detailed here is one T cell receptor beta chain. The source of the sample is a study of Graves' ophthalmopathy and Graves' hyperthyroidism. PBMCs stemmed from 10 ml of fresh peripheral blood. Transcripts of RNA were the source for amplifying TCR beta CDR3 regions. First-round RT-PCR used HTBI primers; second-round multiplex PCR followed. TCRdb re-called the multiplex PCR reads with MiXCR, one entry per CDR3 protein. The sample consists of some 750,000 distinct CDR3 sequences, 40% of them appearing once. This CDR3 contains 12 residues. Germline V gene data show CDR1 as SQVTM and CDR2 as ANQGSEA. The V gene lost 8 bases and the J gene lost 2 bases, with 13 bases spanning the gap.

Sequencing used peripheral blood. V gene TRBV29-1 combines with J gene TRBJ2-7, with a tentative D call TRBD2 (6 bases). The receptor was derived from an adult man with Graves' ophthalmopathy. As DNA, the CDR3 is TGCAGCTCGTGGGGACTTGCCTACGAGCAGTACTTC. Its protein product is CSSWGLAYEQYF.